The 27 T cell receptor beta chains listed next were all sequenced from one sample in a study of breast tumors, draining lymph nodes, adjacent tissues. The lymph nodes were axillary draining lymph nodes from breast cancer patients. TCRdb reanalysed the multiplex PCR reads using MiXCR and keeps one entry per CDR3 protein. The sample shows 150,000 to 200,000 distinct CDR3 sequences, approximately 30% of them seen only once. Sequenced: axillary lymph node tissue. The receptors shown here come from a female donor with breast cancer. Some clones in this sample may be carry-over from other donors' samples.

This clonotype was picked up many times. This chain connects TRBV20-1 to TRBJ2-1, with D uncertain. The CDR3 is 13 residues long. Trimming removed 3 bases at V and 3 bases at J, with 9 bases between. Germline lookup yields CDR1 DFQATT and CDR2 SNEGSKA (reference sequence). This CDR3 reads CSASDPVYNEQFF. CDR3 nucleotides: TGCAGTGCTAGTGACCCGGTCTACAATGAGCAGTTCTTC.

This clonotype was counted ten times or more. The CDR3 is CASSEVPQREAFF. Here the CDR3 DNA reads TGTGCCAGCAGTGAAGTCCCACAGCGTGAAGCTTTCTTT. V is TRBV2 and J is TRBJ1-1, with D unclear. The CDR3 runs to 13 residues. Germline-derived CDR1 and CDR2 are SNHLY and FYNNEI. Trimming removed 1 base at V and 7 bases at J, with 10 bases between. The full variable domain, its missing parts supplied by reference TRBV2 and TRBJ1-1, is EPEVTQTPSHQVTQMGQEVILRCVPISNHLYFYWYRQILGQKVEFLVSFYNNEISEKSEIFDDQFSVERPDGSNFTLKIRSTKLEDSAMYFCASSEVPQREAFFGQGTRLTVV.

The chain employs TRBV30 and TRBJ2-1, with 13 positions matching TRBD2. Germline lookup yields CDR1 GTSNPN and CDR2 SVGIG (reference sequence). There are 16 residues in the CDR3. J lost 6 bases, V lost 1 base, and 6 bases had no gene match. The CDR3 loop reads CAWSAPGTSGTNEQFF. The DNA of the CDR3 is TGTGCCTGGAGTGCCCCCGGGACTAGCGGGACCAATGAGCAGTTCTTC. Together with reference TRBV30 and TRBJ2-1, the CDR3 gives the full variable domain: SQTIHQWPATLVQPVGSPLSLECTVEGTSNPNLYWYRQAAGRGLQLLFYSVGIGQISSEVPQNLSASRPQDRQFILSSKKLLLSDSGFYLCAWSAPGTSGTNEQFFGPGTRLTVL.

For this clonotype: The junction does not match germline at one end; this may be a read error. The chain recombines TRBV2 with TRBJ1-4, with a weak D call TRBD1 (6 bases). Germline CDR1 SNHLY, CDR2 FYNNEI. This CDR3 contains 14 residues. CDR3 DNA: TGTGCCAGCAGTGACTCGGGGGGCACTGAAAAACCGTTTTTT. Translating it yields CASSDSGGTEKPFF.

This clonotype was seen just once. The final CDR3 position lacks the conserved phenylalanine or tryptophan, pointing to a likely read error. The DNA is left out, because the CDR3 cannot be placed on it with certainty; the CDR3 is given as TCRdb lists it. The CDR3 is CSARFEGRANY. The V call is TRBV20-1, the J call TRBJ1-4. Germline CDR1 and CDR2: DFQATT and SNEGSKA (reference sequence). The CDR3 has 11 residues if both end residues are counted.

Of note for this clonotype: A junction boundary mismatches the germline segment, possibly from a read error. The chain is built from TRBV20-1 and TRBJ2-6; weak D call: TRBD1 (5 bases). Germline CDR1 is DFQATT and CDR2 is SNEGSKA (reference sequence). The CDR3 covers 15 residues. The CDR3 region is CSARDRASGANALTF. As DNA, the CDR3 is TGCAGTGCTAGAGATAGGGCATCTGGGGCCAACGCCCTGACTTTT.

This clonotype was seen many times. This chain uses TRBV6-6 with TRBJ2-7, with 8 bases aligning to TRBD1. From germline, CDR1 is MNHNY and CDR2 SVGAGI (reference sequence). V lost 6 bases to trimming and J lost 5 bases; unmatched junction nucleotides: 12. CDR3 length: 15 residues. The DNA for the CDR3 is TGTGCCAGCAGCTCCCCGAGGTCAGGGGGCCACGAGCAGTACTTC. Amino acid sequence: CASSSPRSGGHEQYF.

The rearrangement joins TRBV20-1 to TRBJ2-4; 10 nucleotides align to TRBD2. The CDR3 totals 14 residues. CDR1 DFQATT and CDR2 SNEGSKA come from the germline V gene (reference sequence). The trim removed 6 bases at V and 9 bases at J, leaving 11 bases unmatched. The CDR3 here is CSAQSGGAFGIQYF. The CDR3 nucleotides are TGCAGTGCCCAGAGCGGGGGGGCCTTCGGCATTCAGTACTTC.

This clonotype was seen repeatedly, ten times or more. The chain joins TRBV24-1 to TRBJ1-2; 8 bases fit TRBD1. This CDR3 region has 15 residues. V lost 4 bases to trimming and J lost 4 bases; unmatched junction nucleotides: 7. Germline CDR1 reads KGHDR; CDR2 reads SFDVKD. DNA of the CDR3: TGTGCCACCAGTGACCGAACGACAGGGGTCTATGGCTACACCTTC. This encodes CATSDRTTGVYGYTF.

The DNA for the CDR3 is TGTGCCAGCAGCCAGGGGTTGAGGACTGAAGCTTTCTTT. Amino acid sequence: CASSQGLRTEAFF. This chain links TRBV14 with TRBJ1-1, with D unresolved. There are 13 residues in the CDR3. Germline V gives CDR1 SGHDN, CDR2 FVKESK. V was cut by 3 bases and J by 5 bases, with 10 bases left in between.

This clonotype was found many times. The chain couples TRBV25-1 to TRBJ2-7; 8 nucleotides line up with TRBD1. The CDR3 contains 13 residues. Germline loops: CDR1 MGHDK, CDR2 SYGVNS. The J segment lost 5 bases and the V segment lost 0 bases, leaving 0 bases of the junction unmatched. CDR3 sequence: CASSEYRGHEQYF. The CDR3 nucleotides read TGTGCCAGCAGTGAATACAGGGGGCACGAGCAGTACTTC.

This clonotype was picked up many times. This chain's CDR3 is CASSLGGVPGNTIYF. CDR3 in DNA: TGTGCCAGCAGCTTGGGAGGGGTGCCTGGAAACACCATATATTTT. The gene calls are TRBV5-5 and TRBJ1-3; weak D call: TRBD1 (5 bases). The CDR3 extends over 15 amino acids. Trimming cost V 0 bases and J 2 bases, with 9 bases left between them. Germline V gene sequence: CDR1 SGHKS, CDR2 YYEKEE (reference sequence).

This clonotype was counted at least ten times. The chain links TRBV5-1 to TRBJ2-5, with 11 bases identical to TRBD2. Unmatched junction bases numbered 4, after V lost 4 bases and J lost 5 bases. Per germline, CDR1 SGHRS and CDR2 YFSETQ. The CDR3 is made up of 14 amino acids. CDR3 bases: TGCGCCAGCAGCAATAGCGGGGGGGCGGAGACCCAGTACTTC. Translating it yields CASSNSGGAETQYF.

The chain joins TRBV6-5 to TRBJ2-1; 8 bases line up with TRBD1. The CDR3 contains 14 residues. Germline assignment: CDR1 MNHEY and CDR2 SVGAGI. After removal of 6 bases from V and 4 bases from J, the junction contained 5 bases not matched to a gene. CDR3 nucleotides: TGTGCCAGCAGCCTACAGGGGGAATACAATGAGCAGTTCTTC. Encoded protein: CASSLQGEYNEQFF.

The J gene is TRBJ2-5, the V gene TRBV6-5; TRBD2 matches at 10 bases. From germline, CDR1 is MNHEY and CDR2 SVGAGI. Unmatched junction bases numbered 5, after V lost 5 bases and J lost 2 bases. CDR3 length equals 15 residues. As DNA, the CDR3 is TGTGCCAGCAGTCACGGACTAGCGGTACAAGAGACCCAGTACTTC. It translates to CASSHGLAVQETQYF.

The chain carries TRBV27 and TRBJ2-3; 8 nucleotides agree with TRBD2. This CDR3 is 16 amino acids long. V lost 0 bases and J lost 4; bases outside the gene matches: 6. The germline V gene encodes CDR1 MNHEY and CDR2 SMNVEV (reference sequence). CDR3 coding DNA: TGTGCCAGCAGTTTATCCCCGGGGGGGGCAGCAGATACGCAGTATTTT. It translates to CASSLSPGGAADTQYF.

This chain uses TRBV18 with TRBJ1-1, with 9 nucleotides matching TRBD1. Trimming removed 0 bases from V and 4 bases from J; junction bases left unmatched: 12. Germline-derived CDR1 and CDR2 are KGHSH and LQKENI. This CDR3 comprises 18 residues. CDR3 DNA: TGTGCCAGCTCACCACCGAGCATCGGGACAGGGAGGCGCACTGAAGCTTTCTTT. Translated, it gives CASSPPSIGTGRRTEAFF.

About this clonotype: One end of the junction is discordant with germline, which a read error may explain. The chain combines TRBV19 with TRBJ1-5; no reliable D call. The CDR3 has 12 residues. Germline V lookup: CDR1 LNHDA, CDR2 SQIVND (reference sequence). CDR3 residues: CASGIYVGNEHF. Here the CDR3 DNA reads TGTGCCAGTGGTATTTATGTCGGAAATGAGCATTTT.

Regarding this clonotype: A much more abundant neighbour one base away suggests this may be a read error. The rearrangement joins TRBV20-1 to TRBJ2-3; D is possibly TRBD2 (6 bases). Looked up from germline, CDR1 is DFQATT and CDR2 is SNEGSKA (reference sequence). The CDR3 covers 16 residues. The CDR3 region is CSAPIGGYTSTDTRYF. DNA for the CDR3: TGCAGTGCTCCCATAGGAGGGTATACTAGCACAGATACGCGGTATTTT.

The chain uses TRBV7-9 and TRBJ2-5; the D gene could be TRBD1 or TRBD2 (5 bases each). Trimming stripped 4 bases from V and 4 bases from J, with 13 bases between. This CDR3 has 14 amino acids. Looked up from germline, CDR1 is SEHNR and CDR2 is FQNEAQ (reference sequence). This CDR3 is CASSSLDGTETQYF. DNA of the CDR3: TGTGCCAGCAGCTCCCTGGACGGGACAGAGACCCAGTACTTC.

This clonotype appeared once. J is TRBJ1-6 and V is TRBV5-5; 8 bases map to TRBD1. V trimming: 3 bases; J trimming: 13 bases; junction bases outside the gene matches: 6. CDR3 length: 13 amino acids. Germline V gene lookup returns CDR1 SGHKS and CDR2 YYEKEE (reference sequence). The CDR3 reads CASSSDRGDPLHF. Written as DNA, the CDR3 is TGTGCCAGCAGCTCCGACAGGGGAGATCCCCTCCACTTT.

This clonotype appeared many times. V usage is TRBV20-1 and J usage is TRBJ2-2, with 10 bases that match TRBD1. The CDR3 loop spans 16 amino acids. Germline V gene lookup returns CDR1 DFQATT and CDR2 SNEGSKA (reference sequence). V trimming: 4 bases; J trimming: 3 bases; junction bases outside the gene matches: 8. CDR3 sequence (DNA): TGCAGTGCTACAGCCGACAGGGGGCGCGACACCGGGGAGCTGTTTTTT. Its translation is CSATADRGRDTGELFF.

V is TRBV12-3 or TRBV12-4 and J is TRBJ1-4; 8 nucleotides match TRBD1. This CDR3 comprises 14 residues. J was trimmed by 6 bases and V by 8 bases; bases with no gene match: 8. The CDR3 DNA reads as TGTGCCAGCTCTGCGACAGGGGACGATGAAAAACTGTTTTTT. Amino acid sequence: CASSATGDDEKLFF.

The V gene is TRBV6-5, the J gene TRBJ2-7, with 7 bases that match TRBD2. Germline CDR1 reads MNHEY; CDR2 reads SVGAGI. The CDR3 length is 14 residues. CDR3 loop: CVAGRGGAEYEQYF. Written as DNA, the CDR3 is TGTGTCGCGGGACGGGGAGGGGCCGAATACGAGCAGTACTTC.

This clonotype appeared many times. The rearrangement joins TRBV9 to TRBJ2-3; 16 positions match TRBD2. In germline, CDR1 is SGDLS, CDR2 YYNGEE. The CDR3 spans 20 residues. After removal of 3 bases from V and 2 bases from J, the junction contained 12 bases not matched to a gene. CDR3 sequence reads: CASSAYPPGLAGGYTDTQYF. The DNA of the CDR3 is TGTGCCAGCAGCGCATACCCACCGGGACTAGCGGGGGGGTACACAGATACGCAGTATTTT.

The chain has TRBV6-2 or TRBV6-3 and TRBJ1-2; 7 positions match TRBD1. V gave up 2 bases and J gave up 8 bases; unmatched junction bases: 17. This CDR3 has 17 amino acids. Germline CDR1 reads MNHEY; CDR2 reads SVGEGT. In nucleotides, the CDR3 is TGTGCCAGCAGTTACGAAGACAGGGAGGGGCGGTTGAAGGGCTACACCTTC. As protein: CASSYEDREGRLKGYTF.

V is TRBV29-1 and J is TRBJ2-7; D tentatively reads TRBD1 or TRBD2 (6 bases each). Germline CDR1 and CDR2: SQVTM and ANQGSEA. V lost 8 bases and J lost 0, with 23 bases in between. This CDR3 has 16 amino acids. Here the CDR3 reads CSLLGGKDRSSYEQYF. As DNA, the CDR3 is TGCAGCTTACTGGGGGGAAAAGACAGGAGCTCCTACGAGCAGTACTTC.